The next 5 T cell receptor beta chains were all read from a single sample in a study of cytomegalovirus exposure and HLA in healthy donors. PCR employed 60 Vbeta and 13 Jbeta primers. Only in-frame clones appear in the TCRdb table, and some are missing; sequencing was by immunoSEQ multiplex PCR. The sample has 100,000 to 130,000 clones; approximately 76% are singletons. The sequencing input was PBMCs. The receptors were gathered from a man between 18 and 35 years old in good health and CMV-seronegative.

This clone has a handful of counts. This rearrangement joins TRBV11-3 to TRBJ1-1, with a weak D call TRBD1 (5 bases). This CDR3 comprises 13 residues. Trimming removed 5 bases at V and 5 bases at J, with 12 bases between. Germline loops: CDR1 SGHNT, CDR2 YENEEA. The CDR3 DNA sequence: TGTGCCAGCAGCGGGCGGGGGATGACTGAAGCTTTCTTT. It yields the protein CASSGRGMTEAFF.

This chain uses TRBV5-8 with TRBJ2-2; no clear D gene. CDR1 is SGHTS, CDR2 YDEGEE, per germline. Trimming removed 4 bases at V and 8 bases at J, with 18 bases between. This CDR3 spans 15 amino acids. The CDR3 sequence: CASSPIKAGTGELFF. CDR3 DNA sequence: TGTGCCAGCAGCCCAATCAAGGCAGGAACAGGGGAGCTGTTTTTT.

V usage is TRBV13 and J usage is TRBJ2-3; weak D call: TRBD1 (6 bases). CDR3 length equals 14 residues. V gave up 6 bases and J gave up 5 bases, with 15 bases separating them. Germline V gene lookup returns CDR1 PRHDT and CDR2 FYEKMQ (reference sequence). The CDR3 here is CASSSRQAQDTQYF. CDR3 sequence (DNA): TGTGCCAGCAGTTCAAGACAGGCGCAAGATACGCAGTATTTT.

The V and J genes are TRBV5-6 and TRBJ2-1, with 7 positions matching TRBD1. The germline V gene encodes CDR1 SGHDT and CDR2 YYEEEE. J gave up 0 bases and V 1 base, and 4 bases lay outside the gene matches. CDR3 length: 16 amino acids. CDR3 DNA: TGTGCCAGCAGCTTGTCGGCAGGGGGCTCCTACAATGAGCAGTTCTTC. Translation: CASSLSAGGSYNEQFF.

This clone appeared a single time. This chain connects TRBV27 to TRBJ2-7; D may be TRBD2 (5 bases). The CDR3 sequence is 16 residues long. V was trimmed by 5 bases and J by 3 bases, leaving 20 bases between them. Germline V lookup: CDR1 MNHEY, CDR2 SMNVEV (reference sequence). The CDR3 DNA is TGTGCCAGCAGTCCTTCTACCAGAAGGACTGTCTACGAGCAGTACTTC. This translates into CASSPSTRRTVYEQYF.